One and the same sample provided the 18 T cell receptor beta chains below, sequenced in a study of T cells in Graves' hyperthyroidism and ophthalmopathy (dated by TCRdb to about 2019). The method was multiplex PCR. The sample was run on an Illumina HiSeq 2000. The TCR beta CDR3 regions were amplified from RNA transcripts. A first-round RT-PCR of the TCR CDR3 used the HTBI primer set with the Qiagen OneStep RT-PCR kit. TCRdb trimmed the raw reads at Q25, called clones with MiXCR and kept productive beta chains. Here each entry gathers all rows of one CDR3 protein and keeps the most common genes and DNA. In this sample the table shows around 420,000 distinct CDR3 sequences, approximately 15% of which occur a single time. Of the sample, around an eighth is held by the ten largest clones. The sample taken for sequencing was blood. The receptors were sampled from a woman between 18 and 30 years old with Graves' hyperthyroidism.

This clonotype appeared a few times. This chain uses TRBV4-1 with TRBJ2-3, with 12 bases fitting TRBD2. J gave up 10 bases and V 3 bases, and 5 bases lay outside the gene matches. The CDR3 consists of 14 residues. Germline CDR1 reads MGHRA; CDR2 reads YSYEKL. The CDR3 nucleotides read TGCGCCAGCAGCCACCTAGCGGGAGGGCCGGCGCAGTATTTT. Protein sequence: CASSHLAGGPAQYF.

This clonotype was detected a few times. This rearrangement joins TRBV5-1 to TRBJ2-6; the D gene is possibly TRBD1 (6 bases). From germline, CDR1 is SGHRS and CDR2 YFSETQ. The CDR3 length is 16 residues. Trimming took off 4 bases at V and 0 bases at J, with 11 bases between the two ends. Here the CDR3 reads CASSRYRVSGANVLTF. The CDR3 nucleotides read TGCGCCAGCAGCCGATACAGGGTCTCTGGGGCCAACGTCCTGACTTTC.

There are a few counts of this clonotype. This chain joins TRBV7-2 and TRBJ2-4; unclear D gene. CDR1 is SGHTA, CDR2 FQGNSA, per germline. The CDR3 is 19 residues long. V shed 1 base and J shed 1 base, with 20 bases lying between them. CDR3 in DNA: TGTGCCAGCAGCTTAGTGGCGACGGCTCATATGTTTGCCAAAAACATTCAGTACTTC. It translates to CASSLVATAHMFAKNIQYF. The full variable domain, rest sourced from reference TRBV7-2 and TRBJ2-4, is GAGVSQSPSNKVTEKGKDVELRCDPISGHTALYWYRQSLGQGLEFLIYFQGNSAPDKSGLPSDRFSAERTGGSVSTLTIQRTQQEDSAVYLCASSLVATAHMFAKNIQYFGAGTRLSVL.

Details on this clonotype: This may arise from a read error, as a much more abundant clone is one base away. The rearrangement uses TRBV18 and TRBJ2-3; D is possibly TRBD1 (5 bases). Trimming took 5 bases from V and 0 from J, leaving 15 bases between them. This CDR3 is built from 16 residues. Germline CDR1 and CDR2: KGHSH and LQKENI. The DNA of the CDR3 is TGTGCCAGCTCAAAGAGACAGAATAAGAGCACAGATACGCAGTATTTT. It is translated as CASSKRQNKSTDTQYF.

Written as DNA, the CDR3 is TGTGCCATCAGTGAGGCTTCTTCGGGAAAAGGCGAGCAGTACTTC. Translating it yields CAISEASSGKGEQYF. The V and J genes are TRBV10-3 and TRBJ2-7; D may be TRBD2 (5 bases). CDR1 and CDR2 (germline): ENHRY, SYGVKD. The CDR3 contains 15 residues. Between the trimmed V and J ends, which lost 2 bases and 6 bases, there was a span of 17 bases.

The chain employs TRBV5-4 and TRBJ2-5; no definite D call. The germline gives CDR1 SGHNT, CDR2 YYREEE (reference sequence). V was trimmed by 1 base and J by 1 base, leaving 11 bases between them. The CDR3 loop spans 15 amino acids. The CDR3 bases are TGTGCCAGCAGCTTGACGGCAGCTTCCCAAGAGACCCAGTACTTC. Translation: CASSLTAASQETQYF.

The CDR3 sequence: CASSAGPGEDTQYF. The CDR3 DNA follows: TGTGCCAGCAGCGCCGGTCCGGGAGAAGATACGCAGTATTTT. The rearrangement links TRBV9 to TRBJ2-3; tentative D call: TRBD2 (6 bases). Germline V CDR1 and CDR2: SGDLS, YYNGEE. Trimming cost V 3 bases and J 5 bases, with 13 bases left between them. The CDR3 covers 14 residues.

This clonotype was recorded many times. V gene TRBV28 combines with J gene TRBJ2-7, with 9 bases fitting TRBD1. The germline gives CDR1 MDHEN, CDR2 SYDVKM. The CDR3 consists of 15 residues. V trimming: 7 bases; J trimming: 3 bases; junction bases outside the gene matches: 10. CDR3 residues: CASNPSGTGFYEQYF. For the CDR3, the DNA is TGTGCCAGCAACCCGTCCGGGACAGGGTTCTACGAGCAGTACTTC. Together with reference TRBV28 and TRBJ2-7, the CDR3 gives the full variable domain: DVKVTQSSRYLVKRTGEKVFLECVQDMDHENMFWYRQDPGLGLRLIYFSYDVKMKEKGDIPEGYSVSREKKERFSLILESASTNQTSMYLCASNPSGTGFYEQYFGPGTRLTVT.

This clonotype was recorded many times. CDR3 DNA: TGTGCCAGCAGTCGGACAAAAAAAGAGACCCAGTACTTC. Protein product: CASSRTKKETQYF. The chain couples TRBV7-3 to TRBJ2-5, with a tentative D call TRBD1 (5 bases). V dropped 6 bases and J dropped 3 bases, with 11 bases sitting between them. CDR1 and CDR2 from the germline V gene are SGHTA and FQGTGA. The CDR3 is made up of 13 amino acids.

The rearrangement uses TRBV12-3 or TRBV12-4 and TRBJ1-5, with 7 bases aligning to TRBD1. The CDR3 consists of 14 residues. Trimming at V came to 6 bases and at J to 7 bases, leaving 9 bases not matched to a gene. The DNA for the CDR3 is TGTGCCAGCAGCCAAAGGACAGGTCTCCAGCCCCAGCATTTT. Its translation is CASSQRTGLQPQHF.

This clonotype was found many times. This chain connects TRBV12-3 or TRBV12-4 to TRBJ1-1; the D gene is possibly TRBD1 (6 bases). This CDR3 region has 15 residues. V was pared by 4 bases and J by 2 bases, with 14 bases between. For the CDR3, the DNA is TGTGCCAGCAGTTCCGAAACGACAGGTAACACTGAAGCTTTCTTT. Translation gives CASSSETTGNTEAFF.

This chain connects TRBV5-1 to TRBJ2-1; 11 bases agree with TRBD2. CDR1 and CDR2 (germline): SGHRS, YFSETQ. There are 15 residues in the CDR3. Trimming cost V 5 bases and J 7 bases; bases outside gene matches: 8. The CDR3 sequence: CASRTTTSGANEQFF. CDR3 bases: TGCGCCAGCAGGACCACGACTAGCGGGGCTAATGAGCAGTTCTTC.

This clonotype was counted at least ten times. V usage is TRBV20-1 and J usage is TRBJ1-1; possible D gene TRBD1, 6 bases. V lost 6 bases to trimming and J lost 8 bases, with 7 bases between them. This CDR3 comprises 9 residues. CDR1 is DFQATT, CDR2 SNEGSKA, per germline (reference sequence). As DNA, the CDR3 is TGCAGTGCCGGGACAGAAGCTTTCTTT. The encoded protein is CSAGTEAFF.

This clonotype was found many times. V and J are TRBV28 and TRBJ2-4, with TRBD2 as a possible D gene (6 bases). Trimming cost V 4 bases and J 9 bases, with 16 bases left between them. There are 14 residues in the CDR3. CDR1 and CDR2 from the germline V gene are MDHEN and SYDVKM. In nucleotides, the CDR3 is TGTGCCAGCAGTTCATACGGGCGGGGTAGCATTCAGTACTTC. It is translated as CASSSYGRGSIQYF.

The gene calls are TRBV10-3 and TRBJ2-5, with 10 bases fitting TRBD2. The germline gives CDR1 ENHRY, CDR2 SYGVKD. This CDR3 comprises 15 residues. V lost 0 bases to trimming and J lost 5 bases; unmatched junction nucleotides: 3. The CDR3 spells CAISESLTSGETQYF. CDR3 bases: TGTGCCATCAGTGAGTCGTTGACTAGCGGGGAGACCCAGTACTTC.

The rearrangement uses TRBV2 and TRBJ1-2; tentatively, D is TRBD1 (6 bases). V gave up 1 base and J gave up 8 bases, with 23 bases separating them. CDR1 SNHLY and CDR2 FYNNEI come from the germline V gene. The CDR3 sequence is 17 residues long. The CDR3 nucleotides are TGTGCCAGCAGTGAAGAGGTGGGGGCTGTTGTTTCGAAGGGCTACACCTTC. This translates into CASSEEVGAVVSKGYTF.

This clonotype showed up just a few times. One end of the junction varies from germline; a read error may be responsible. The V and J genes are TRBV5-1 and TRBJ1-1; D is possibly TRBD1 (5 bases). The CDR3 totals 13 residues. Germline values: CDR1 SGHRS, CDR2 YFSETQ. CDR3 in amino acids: CAGSLDRGTEAFF. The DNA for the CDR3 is TGCGCCGGCAGCTTGGATAGGGGCACTGAAGCTTTCTTT.

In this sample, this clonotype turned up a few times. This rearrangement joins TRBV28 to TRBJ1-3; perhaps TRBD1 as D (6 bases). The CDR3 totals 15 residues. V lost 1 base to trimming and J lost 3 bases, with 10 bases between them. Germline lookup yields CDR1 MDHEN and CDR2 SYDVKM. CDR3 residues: CASSLLGARGNTIYF. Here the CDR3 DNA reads TGTGCCAGCAGTTTATTGGGGGCGCGTGGAAACACCATATATTTT.